This TCR beta chain is from a study of T cell responses to AZD1222 COVID-19 vaccine. Across the whole study: Second-dose intervals of approximately 4 or approximately 12 weeks were pooled. Study-wide points: Within unmutated variant regions lay the reported targets of nearly half of spike-specific TCRs. Spike-specific TCR breadth and depth both grew after two AZD1222 doses. Repertoire sampling was restricted to post-peak T cell response timepoints.

With regard to this clone: Its antigen is unidentified.

Libraries were prepared by immunoSEQ multiplex PCR; TCRdb keeps only in-frame clonotypes and omits some of them. The profile shows around 94,000 clones, approximately 81% of them singletons. Trimming cost V 2 bases and J 2 bases, with 14 bases left between them. The CDR3 has 16 residues. From germline, CDR1 is MDHEN and CDR2 SYDVKM. The chain couples TRBV28 to TRBJ2-3; D is possibly TRBD2 (6 bases). This specimen consisted of peripheral blood, obtained on day 0 of AZD1222 vaccination. The TCR originated in an adult in good health. The DNA of the CDR3 is TGTGCCAGCAGTTTAGTGGCGGGAACCCCCACAGATACGCAGTATTTT. It translates to CASSLVAGTPTDTQYF.